This T cell receptor beta chain was captured in a study of T cell responses to AZD1222 COVID-19 vaccine. Study conclusions and caveats: Spike-specific TCR breadth and depth both grew after two AZD1222 doses.

CDR1 is SEHNR and CDR2 is FQNEAQ in the germline V gene (reference sequence). The CDR3 covers 15 residues. Trimming cost V 5 bases and J 5 bases; bases outside gene matches: 9. Sequencing used immunoSEQ multiplex PCR; TCRdb keeps in-frame clones, though not all of them. The sample carries 150,000 to 200,000 clones, 80% to 95% recorded once. This clone was recorded a few times. Antigen unknown. The rearrangement joins TRBV7-9 to TRBJ2-5, with 9 positions matching TRBD1. The TCR sequence derives from an adult who received the AZD1222 COVID-19 vaccine. The source material was peripheral blood, sampled 28 days after the second AZD1222 dose. The CDR3 reads CASSGGQGSGETQYF. The DNA of the CDR3 is TGTGCCAGCAGCGGCGGACAGGGGTCAGGTGAGACCCAGTACTTC.